This T cell receptor beta chain appears in the sequencing data of a study of identical twins. From germline, CDR1 is MNHEY and CDR2 SVGAGI. V gave up 0 bases and J gave up 7 bases; unmatched junction bases: 15. This CDR3 comprises 17 residues. A single record per CDR3 protein comes from TCRdb applying MiXCR to the 5' RACE reads. The sample yields about 720,000 distinct CDR3 sequences, roughly 18% seen once. Another study also made use of these data, one on T cells expressing NK-cell markers. As reported in that work: The TCR beta repertoires were obtained from sorted CD3+CD56+NKG2C+, CD3+CD56+NKG2C- and CD3+CD56-NKG2C+ T cells. Roughly six donors showed dominant NKG2C+ clonotypes comprising about 1.0-8% of their CD8+ T cells.

Sequencing input: PBMCs. The sequence derives from a woman aged 18-29 years in good health. The chain has TRBV6-5 and TRBJ2-7, with 7 bases fitting TRBD2. The CDR3 sequence: CASSYSFSAGPTTEQYF. The CDR3 DNA is TGTGCCAGCAGTTACTCATTTTCAGCGGGACCCACCACGGAGCAGTACTTC.